This section outlines one TCR beta chain sequence together with its context. The CDR3 goes on 3 residues after the read ends, and that part is filled in from the germline J gene. The V gene's germline CDR1 is SNHLY and CDR2 FYNNEI. CDR3 length: 15 residues. V lost 6 bases, J lost 6 bases, and 17 bases lay in between. The assay was immunoSEQ multiplex PCR, and TCRdb's table has in-frame clones only and misses some. This sample contains some 43,000 clones. These data originate in a study of T cells in women clearing cervical HPV infection. Overall study context: Controls' single incident HPV16 infection cleared within 12 months without precancer. Case blood drawn at lesion detection; control blood after infection cleared.

The TCR originated in a woman between 18 and 75 years old with a cervical HPV16 infection that either progressed to CIN3+ or cleared (not recorded which). This chain connects TRBV2 to TRBJ2-2; D perhaps matches TRBD1 (7 bases). The sequenced sample consisted of blood buffy coat. CDR3 protein: CASRSQGGAPGELFF. The covered CDR3 bases are TGTGCCAGCAGGAGCCAGGGGGGAGCGCCCGGGGAG. The full variable domain, completed using reference TRBV2 and TRBJ2-2, is EPEVTQTPSHQVTQMGQEVILRCVPISNHLYFYWYRQILGQKVEFLVSFYNNEISEKSEIFDDQFSVERPDGSNFTLKIRSTKLEDSAMYFCASRSQGGAPGELFFGEGSRLTVL.